This entry features one T cell receptor (beta chain) sequence. The data are from a study of blood T cell repertoires in COVID-19. Looking at the study overall: The United States, Italy and Spain supplied acute and convalescent COVID-19 samples.

The cohort comprised adults aged about 18 to 100 years residing in under 30 US areas. How the authors handled the data: Estimation of nucleated cell counts was performed using reference gene primer amplification. Sequencing was performed with immunoSEQ multiplex PCR; in TCRdb, only in-frame clones are kept and a portion is missing. The DNA gave D and trimming, while V, J and clone size come from that table. The data hold 300,000 to 400,000 clones, with around 86% observed a single time. V was pared by 5 bases and J by 8 bases, with 21 bases between. Germline CDR1 SQVTM, CDR2 ANQGSEA. There are 14 residues in the CDR3.

The receptor comes from a man in his fifties or sixties who had recovered from COVID-19. Sequenced sample: PBMCs or T cells enriched from blood (not recorded which). V and J are TRBV29-1 and TRBJ1-2; possible D gene TRBD1, 5 bases. The CDR3 loop reads CSVLLGGVARGYTF. DNA for the CDR3: TGCAGCGTTCTCCTTGGGGGGGTGGCTAGAGGCTACACCTTC.